Listed below are T cell receptor beta chains from one sample, sequenced in a study of blood T cell repertoires in COVID-19. Clones were read by immunoSEQ multiplex PCR, and TCRdb kept only the in-frame ones, dropping some. The sample holds approximately 150,000 clones; under 80% are singletons and the top ten take 4.2%. The sample taken for sequencing was peripheral blood. The receptors originated from a man aged 55 to 70 with acute or convalescent COVID-19. Each CDR3 is given with its conserved first and last residue. Each record gives: V gene, clone size, J gene, D gene, CDR3 protein, CDR3 DNA. A D gene is named only where the DNA matches it firmly. Size tells how often a clone was seen (once, few, many) or the class of an expanded clone, and some rows leave it out.

TRBV3-1/TRBV3-2	NA	TRBJ2-2	NA	CASSPRASESGELFF	TGTGCCAGCAGCCCCCGGGCTAGCGAATCCGGGGAGCTGTTTTTT
TRBV21-1	NA	TRBJ2-7	NA	CASSLRQASKDEQYF	TGTGCCAGCAGCCTCAGACAGGCCTCTAAGGACGAGCAGTACTTC
TRBV7-9	NA	TRBJ2-7	TRBD2	CASSLGLAGGGEQYF	TGTGCCAGCAGCCTGGGACTAGCGGGAGGTGGGGAGCAGTACTTC
TRBV7-9	NA	TRBJ2-4	TRBD1	CASSLGQGAKNIQYF	TGTGCCAGCAGCTTAGGACAGGGAGCCAAAAACATTCAGTACTTC
TRBV19	NA	TRBJ2-2	NA	CASWVRGGTANTGELFF	TGTGCCAGCTGGGTGAGAGGAGGGACCGCGAACACCGGGGAGCTGTTTTTT
TRBV19	NA	TRBJ1-2	NA	CASRLTSGNYGYTF	TGTGCCAGTCGCCTCACGTCAGGAAACTATGGCTACACCTTC
TRBV30	NA	TRBJ1-2	NA	CASDLGRANYGYTF	TGTGCCTCCGATCTGGGCAGGGCTAACTATGGCTACACCTTC
TRBV5-6	NA	TRBJ2-1	TRBD2	CASSDLGLAGPNEQFF	TGTGCCAGCAGCGATTTGGGACTAGCGGGACCCAATGAGCAGTTCTTC
TRBV18	once	TRBJ2-1	NA	CASSPPGRSNEQFF	TGTGCCAGCTCACCACCGGGGAGAAGCAATGAGCAGTTCTTC
TRBV5-1	NA	TRBJ2-7	NA	CASSLASGETNEQYF	TGCGCCAGCAGCTTGGCCTCAGGTGAGACCAACGAGCAGTACTTC
TRBV15	few	TRBJ2-5	NA	CATSRYAGPQETQYF	TGTGCCACCAGCAGATATGCAGGGCCCCAAGAGACCCAGTACTTC
TRBV9	NA	TRBJ2-3	NA	CASSVYGGSTDTQYF	TGTGCCAGCAGCGTTTACGGCGGGAGCACAGATACGCAGTATTTT
TRBV2	NA	TRBJ2-7	NA	CASSEGTEQGFSYEQYF	TGTGCCAGCAGTGAGGGTACAGAACAGGGATTTTCCTACGAGCAGTACTTC
TRBV6-5	NA	TRBJ2-5	NA	CASSYRGETQYF	TGTGCCAGCAGTTACCGGGGGGAGACCCAGTACTTC
TRBV5-1	NA	TRBJ2-3	TRBD2	CASSFAGASTDTQYF	TGCGCCAGCAGCTTTGCGGGAGCTAGCACAGATACGCAGTATTTT
TRBV7-9	NA	TRBJ1-2	NA	CASSPRGGEGYTF	TGTGCCAGCAGCCCGAGGGGGGGAGAGGGCTACACCTTC
TRBV30	NA	TRBJ1-4	NA	CAWNRGNNEKLFF	TGTGCCTGGAATAGGGGGAATAATGAAAAACTGTTTTTT
TRBV5-8	NA	TRBJ1-5	NA	CASSLRGARNQPQHF	TGTGCCAGCAGCTTACGGGGGGCTCGCAATCAGCCCCAGCATTTT
TRBV3-1/TRBV3-2	few	TRBJ2-1	TRBD1	CASSQGTGMGNEQFF	TGTGCCAGCAGCCAAGGGACAGGGATGGGGAATGAGCAGTTCTTC
TRBV7-9	NA	TRBJ2-7	NA	CASSLYRDEQYF	TGTGCCAGCAGCTTATACCGGGACGAGCAGTACTTC
TRBV5-1	once	TRBJ2-4	TRBD1	CASSPRGTGGDIQYF	TGCGCCAGCAGCCCGCGTGGGACAGGTGGGGACATTCAGTACTTC
TRBV28	few	TRBJ2-7	TRBD1	CASSQGAEGNYEQYF	TGTGCCAGCAGTCAGGGGGCTGAGGGGAACTACGAGCAGTACTTC
TRBV4-2	few	TRBJ2-7	NA	CASSQDRSYEQYF	TGTGCCAGCAGCCAAGATCGCTCCTACGAGCAGTACTTC
TRBV6-4	NA	TRBJ1-1	TRBD1	CASRGQGAEAFF	TGTGCCAGCAGAGGACAGGGGGCTGAAGCTTTCTTT
TRBV6-5	NA	TRBJ1-2	TRBD1	CANAMTGAEYGYTF	TGTGCCAACGCTATGACAGGGGCGGAATATGGCTACACCTTC
TRBV2	NA	TRBJ2-7	TRBD2	CANGGRYEQYF	TGTGCCAACGGGGGGAGATACGAGCAGTACTTC
TRBV6-1	few	TRBJ2-3	NA	CASSELLGQFTDTQYF	TGTGCCAGCAGTGAACTTCTCGGACAGTTCACAGATACGCAGTATTTT
TRBV10-2	NA	TRBJ1-2	TRBD1	CASSEYRGRGYTF	TGCGCCAGCAGTGAATACAGGGGACGAGGCTACACCTTC
TRBV6-2/TRBV6-3	NA	TRBJ2-3	TRBD2	CASSYSRTSGSTDTQYF	TGTGCCAGCAGTTACTCCAGGACTAGCGGGAGCACAGATACGCAGTATTTT
TRBV10-2	NA	TRBJ2-7	NA	CASSSSYEQYF	TGCGCCAGCTCTAGCTCCTACGAGCAGTACTTC
TRBV24-1	NA	TRBJ2-7	NA	CAIGGRTDPYEQYF	TGTGCCATCGGCGGACGGACAGATCCCTACGAGCAGTACTTC
TRBV7-2	NA	TRBJ2-4	TRBD1	CASSPGQLIKNIQYF	TGTGCCAGCAGCCCGGGACAGCTAATTAAAAACATTCAGTACTTC
TRBV3-1/TRBV3-2	NA	TRBJ2-7	TRBD2	CASSQEGASGTYEQYF	TGTGCCAGCAGCCAAGAAGGGGCTAGCGGGACCTACGAGCAGTACTTC
TRBV19	NA	TRBJ2-3	TRBD2	CASSVGLAGGTDTQYF	TGTGCCAGTAGTGTGGGACTAGCGGGAGGTACAGATACGCAGTATTTT
TRBV20-1	NA	TRBJ1-1	TRBD1	CSARGQLEAFF	TGCAGTGCTAGGGGACAGCTTGAAGCTTTCTTT
TRBV5-4	NA	TRBJ2-3	TRBD1	CASSLWTGRSTDTQYF	TGTGCCAGCAGCTTGTGGACAGGGCGAAGCACAGATACGCAGTATTTT
TRBV19	NA	TRBJ1-4	NA	CASSPRTGTNEKLFF	TGTGCCAGTAGTCCGCGAACAGGGACTAATGAAAAACTGTTTTTT
TRBV5-1	NA	TRBJ2-1	TRBD2	CASSSEGGSRSNEQFF	TGCGCCAGCAGCTCGGAGGGCGGGAGTCGGTCCAATGAGCAGTTCTTC
TRBV6-1	NA	TRBJ2-7	NA	CASSEASLAVLNYEQYF	TGTGCCAGCAGTGAAGCCAGTTTAGCGGTATTGAACTACGAGCAGTACTTC
TRBV5-1	NA	TRBJ2-4	TRBD2	CASSPGGGIGNIQYF	TGCGCCAGCAGCCCGGGAGGGGGTATTGGGAACATTCAGTACTTC
TRBV21-1	NA	TRBJ2-2	NA	CASSKVPRNTGELFF	TGTGCCAGCAGCAAAGTTCCCAGAAACACCGGGGAGCTGTTTTTT
TRBV12-1	NA	TRBJ2-3	NA	CASSFTGGGTDTQYF	TGTGCCAGCAGCTTCACAGGGGGTGGCACAGATACGCAGTATTTT
TRBV5-4	NA	TRBJ2-1	TRBD2	CASQPAGALGEQFF	TGTGCCAGCCAGCCGGCGGGAGCCCTCGGGGAGCAGTTCTTC
TRBV7-8	NA	TRBJ2-3	NA	CASSLEASIRADTQYF	TGTGCCAGCAGCTTAGAGGCTAGCATCAGAGCAGATACGCAGTATTTT
TRBV6-1	NA	TRBJ2-1	NA	CASSEAPAVSSSYNEQFF	TGTGCCAGCAGTGAAGCGCCCGCGGTTTCGAGCTCCTACAATGAGCAGTTCTTC
TRBV18	NA	TRBJ2-2	NA	CASSQRGPEAGELFF	TGTGCCAGCTCCCAAAGAGGGCCCGAGGCCGGGGAGCTGTTTTTT
TRBV5-6	NA	TRBJ1-2	TRBD1	CASNRQGNYGYTF	TGTGCCAGCAATCGACAGGGTAACTATGGCTACACCTTC
TRBV28	NA	TRBJ2-7	TRBD1	CASSSGQNPYEQYF	TGTGCCAGCAGCTCGGGACAGAATCCCTACGAGCAGTACTTC
TRBV18	few	TRBJ2-3	NA	CASSPTGSTDTQYF	TGTGCCAGCTCACCCACAGGGAGCACAGATACGCAGTATTTT
TRBV2	NA	TRBJ2-2	TRBD1	CASNGGQGFTGELFF	TGTGCCAGCAATGGAGGACAGGGTTTCACCGGGGAGCTGTTTTTT
TRBV7-2	few	TRBJ2-7	NA	CASSLWSPVSYEQYF	TGTGCCAGCAGCCTCTGGTCCCCGGTAAGCTACGAGCAGTACTTC
TRBV30	NA	TRBJ2-3	NA	CAWSIEKSTDTQYF	TGTGCCTGGAGTATAGAAAAAAGCACAGATACGCAGTATTTT
TRBV2	NA	TRBJ2-3	TRBD2	CASSGRLAGGLGGDTQYF	TGTGCCAGCAGTGGACGACTAGCGGGAGGGCTTGGGGGTGATACGCAGTATTTT
TRBV5-1	few	TRBJ2-5	NA	CASSSSQETQYF	TGCGCCAGCAGCTCTTCGCAAGAGACCCAGTACTTC
TRBV19	NA	TRBJ2-7	TRBD1	CASSPGTGLSYEQYF	TGTGCCAGTAGTCCCGGGACAGGACTATCCTACGAGCAGTACTTC